This T cell receptor (beta chain) was sequenced during a study of response to subunit inactivated influenza vaccine (dated by TCRdb to the late 2010s). Regarding the complete study: To follow how T cells responded to a trivalent subunit inactivated influenza vaccine, the researchers relied on deep quantitative profiling of the T cell receptor repertoire. Results and caveats for the whole study, not just this receptor: The authors suggested that each seasonal influenza vaccination may recruit only a limited number of new T cells.

The library relied on RT-PCR. The instrument given in TCRdb is Illumina HiSeq 2500. Through fastp at Q25 and MiXCR, TCRdb rebuilt clones from the public reads, retaining in-frame beta chains. A single entry per CDR3 protein holds the most common genes and DNA from its merged rows. This sample holds 500,000 to 600,000 distinct CDR3 sequences; about 14% were observed only once. Jointly, the top ten make up roughly 11% of the sample. Comment on this clonotype: No cognate antigen has been identified for it. No base quality information exists; no much larger clone differs at one position.

From the germline V gene, CDR1 is SGHRS and CDR2 is YFSETQ. CDR3 length: 16 amino acids, cysteine to phenylalanine. Only the CDR3 region is kept as DNA, spanning 48 bases read in frame from base 1. Relative to germline, V is 0 bases shorter and J is 0 bases shorter, with 11 bases between their ends. The source of this sequence is a man between 50 and 59 years old who received an inactivated influenza vaccine. Donor details come from another sample of the same person, matched by shared clones. The chain was built from TRBV5-1 and TRBJ2-3; the D segment could be TRBD2, given 5 matching bases. The specimen was PBMCs from blood, collected approximately 12 days after vaccination. CDR3 protein: CASSLEGGSSTDTQYF. The nucleotide sequence reads TGCGCCAGCAGCTTGGAGGGCGGGTCCAGCACAGATACGCAGTATTTT.